A single sample is the source of the 3 T cell receptor beta chains below, sequenced in a study of blood T cell repertoires in COVID-19. Assay: immunoSEQ multiplex PCR; the TCRdb copy retains only in-frame clones and omits some. The sample yields around 150,000 clones, approximately 83% seen once. Material: PBMCs or T cells enriched from blood (not recorded which). The receptors originated from a man aged 65 to 85 who had been exposed to COVID-19.

This clone was detected only once. The chain recombines TRBV7-2 with TRBJ2-3, with no clear D. The CDR3 runs 14 residues. Germline CDR1 reads SGHTA; CDR2 reads FQGNSA. Deletions cut 5 bases from V and 5 bases from J, with 14 bases between. In nucleotides, the CDR3 is TGTGCCAGCAGCATTGGGCTATCCGGAGATACGCAGTATTTT. Translated, it gives CASSIGLSGDTQYF.

The chain is built from TRBV6-5 and TRBJ1-4, with D maybe TRBD1 (6 bases). With 6 bases removed from V and 8 bases from J, the gap between germline ends came to 16 bases. CDR1 is MNHEY, CDR2 SVGAGI, per germline. The CDR3 has 14 residues. CDR3 sequence: CASSNNRAREKLFF. The CDR3 nucleotides read TGTGCCAGCAGCAACAACAGGGCTCGCGAAAAACTGTTTTTT.

This clone was counted between two and nine times. The gene calls are TRBV9 and TRBJ1-4; no clear D. The CDR3 has 15 amino acids. The germline V gene encodes CDR1 SGDLS and CDR2 YYNGEE. Trimming removed 4 bases from V and 8 bases from J, with 18 bases in between. CDR3 protein: CASSPVPGFKEKLFF. Here the CDR3 DNA reads TGTGCCAGCAGCCCCGTCCCGGGGTTTAAAGAAAAACTGTTTTTT.